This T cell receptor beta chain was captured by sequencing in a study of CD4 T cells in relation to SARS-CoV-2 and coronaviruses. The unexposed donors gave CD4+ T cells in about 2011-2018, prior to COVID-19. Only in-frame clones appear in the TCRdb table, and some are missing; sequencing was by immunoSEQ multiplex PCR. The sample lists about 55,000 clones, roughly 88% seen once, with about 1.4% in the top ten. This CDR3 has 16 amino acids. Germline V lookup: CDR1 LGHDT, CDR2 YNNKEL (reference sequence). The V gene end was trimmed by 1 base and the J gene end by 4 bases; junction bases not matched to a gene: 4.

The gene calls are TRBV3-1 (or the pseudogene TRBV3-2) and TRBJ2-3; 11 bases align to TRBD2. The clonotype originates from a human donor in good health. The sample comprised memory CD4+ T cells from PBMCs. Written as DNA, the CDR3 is TGTGCCAGCAGCCAAGTACTAGCGGGAGATTCAGATACGCAGTATTTT. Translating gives CASSQVLAGDSDTQYF.